Below, 12 T cell receptor beta chains from the same sample are listed, as sequenced in a study of tumor and adjacent non-tumor tissue in lung cancer. The library came from three nested PCR rounds adapted from ARM-PCR protocols. TCRdb redid the calling of the multiplex PCR reads with MiXCR, one entry per CDR3 protein. The table includes 77,000 or so distinct CDR3 sequences, over 70% detected once. No cell sorting was done before RNA was extracted from the tissue. The source material was lung tumor tissue. These receptor sequences come from a woman aged 50 to 65 with non-small cell lung cancer.

Note on this clonotype: The CDR3 does not end in the conserved phenylalanine or tryptophan, so this is likely a read error. The rearrangement joins TRBV11-1 to TRBJ2-1; 15 nucleotides line up with TRBD2. This CDR3 has 14 residues. Germline lookup yields CDR1 SGHAT and CDR2 FQDESV (reference sequence). With V trimmed by 7 bases and J by 12 bases, 7 bases remained unmatched. The CDR3 bases are TGTGCCAGCAACACAGGACTAGCGGGAGGGTTGCAGTTCATA. This codes for CASNTGLAGGLQFI.

This sequence joins TRBV4-2 and TRBJ2-3; TRBD2 matches 8 bases. From germline, CDR1 is LGHNA and CDR2 YNFKEQ. The length of the CDR3 is 13 residues. The V gene end was trimmed by 7 bases and the J gene end by 4 bases; junction bases not matched to a gene: 4. The CDR3: CASNQAGADTQYF. CDR3 nucleotide sequence: TGTGCCAGCAATCAAGCGGGAGCAGATACGCAGTATTTT.

In the case of this clonotype: The junction and the germline gene differ at one end; a read error may be behind it. This sequence joins TRBV29-1 and TRBJ2-1; TRBD2 is a possible D gene (6 bases). CDR3 size: 16 residues. Germline values: CDR1 SQVTM, CDR2 ANQGSEA. In DNA, the CDR3 is TGCAGCGTTGTATCTCCGACTAGGAGCTCCTACAATGTGCAGTTCTTC. It codes for CSVVSPTRSSYNVQFF.

As regards this clonotype: One end of the junction is discordant with germline, which a read error may explain. The chain couples TRBV7-9 to TRBJ2-3; TRBD2 aligns across 7 bases. The germline gives CDR1 SEHNR, CDR2 FQNEAQ (reference sequence). The CDR3 contains 16 residues. DNA of the CDR3: TGTGCTAGCACTCCTCAGGAGCGGGAAAGCACAGATACGCAGTATTTT. This gives the protein CASTPQERESTDTQYF.

As regards this clonotype: Its ends do not fully match the called genes, so a read error is possible. This sequence joins TRBV12-3 or TRBV12-4 and TRBJ2-1, with 7 bases identical to TRBD2. CDR3 size: 14 residues. CDR3 in amino acids: CACKDGPGLTEQLF. DNA of the CDR3: TGTGCCTGCAAGGATGGGCCGGGACTAACTGAGCAGTTATTC.

On this clonotype: One base away lies a much larger clone, so this may be a sequencing read error. The rearrangement uses TRBV5-1 and TRBJ1-2; D is perhaps TRBD1 (5 bases). The CDR3 is 14 residues long. In germline, CDR1 is SGHRS, CDR2 YFSETQ. V was cut by 0 bases and J by 6 bases, with 12 bases left in between. This CDR3 is CASSLDSRGDGYTF. The CDR3 DNA sequence: TGCGCCAGCAGCTTGGATTCAAGGGGAGATGGCTACACCTTC.

The gene calls are TRBV11-2 and TRBJ1-5; 7 bases are a match to TRBD1. The CDR3 is 15 amino acids. CDR1 is SGHAT and CDR2 is FQNNGV in the germline V gene. Here the CDR3 DNA reads TGTATCAGCAGCTGGGACAGTTATAGCAATCAGCCCCAGCATTTT. Protein sequence: CISSWDSYSNQPQHF.

This clonotype was found a few times. The J gene is TRBJ2-7, the V gene TRBV29-1; TRBD2 matches at 12 bases. CDR3 size: 15 residues. Germline values: CDR1 SQVTM, CDR2 ANQGSEA. The CDR3 region is CTALRTSGMYYEQYF. The CDR3 bases are TGCACCGCCCTTCGGACTAGCGGGATGTACTACGAGCAGTACTTC.

Of note for this clonotype: The final CDR3 position lacks the conserved phenylalanine or tryptophan, pointing to a likely read error. The chain uses TRBV11-2 and TRBJ1-1, with 11 nucleotides matching TRBD1. Germline lookup yields CDR1 SGHAT and CDR2 FQNNGV. The CDR3 contains 15 residues. CDR3 DNA: TGTGCCAGCAACTTAACCGGACAGGGGGCGATTACGGCTTTCATT. This sequence encodes CASNLTGQGAITAFI.

Of note for this clonotype: A much more abundant neighbour one base away suggests this may be a read error. The rearrangement uses TRBV20-1 and TRBJ2-3, with TRBD2 matching 9 bases. There are 14 residues in the CDR3. Germline CDR1 and CDR2: DFQATT and SNEGSKA (reference sequence). CDR3 nucleotides: TGCAGTGCTACGAGACTAGCGGACACAGATACGCAGTGTTTT. This sequence encodes CSATRLADTDTQCF.

The V call is TRBV6-6, the J call TRBJ2-7; TRBD2 agrees at 7 bases. V lost 5 bases, J lost 5 bases, and 9 bases stayed unmatched. The length of the CDR3 is 14 residues. CDR1 is MNHNY and CDR2 is SVGAGI in the germline V gene (reference sequence). The CDR3 here is CASSPQRDRNEQYF. In nucleotides, the CDR3 is TGTGCCAGCAGTCCTCAGCGGGATCGAAACGAGCAGTACTTC.

Details on this clonotype: A much larger clonotype is one base distant, so this may be a read error. This chain links TRBV20-1 with TRBJ2-3; 9 nucleotides line up with TRBD2. The germline V gene has CDR1 DFQATT and CDR2 SNEGSKA (reference sequence). The CDR3 sequence is 16 residues long. As DNA, the CDR3 is TGCAGAGCTAGCAGAAGTAGCGGGGGAAGCACAGATACGCAGTATTTT. Residues: CRASRSSGGSTDTQYF.